Listed below are T cell receptor beta chains from one sample, sequenced in a study of T-cell reconstitution after alpha-beta-depleted transplantation in children. TCRdb ran MiXCR on the PCR reads and lists one entry per CDR3 protein. The table shows roughly 350,000 distinct CDR3 sequences, with around 16% occurring only once. The sample was PBMCs, mostly from graft donor cells, taken 360 days after TCRalphabeta/CD19-depleted stem cell transplant. The origin of the receptors is a male patient aged 2-10 years who had a stem cell transplant for acute lymphoblastic leukemia, so the T cells may come from the graft donor. CDR3s include the opening cysteine and the closing phenylalanine or tryptophan.

V	J	CDR3
TRBV6-5	TRBJ2-5	CASSYSVSRAQETQYF
TRBV4-1	TRBJ1-1	CASSQEATGGDTEAFF
TRBV12-3/TRBV12-4	TRBJ2-6	CASSPQGGGSGANVLTF
TRBV20-1	TRBJ2-2	CSAHDGLTGELFF
TRBV12-3/TRBV12-4	TRBJ1-4	CASSLGVFSTGMSKLFF
TRBV20-1	TRBJ2-3	CSARDGAGGTDTQYF
TRBV11-2	TRBJ2-5	CASSFVKASGSQETQYF
TRBV18	TRBJ2-7	CASSSTPGQGAQSYEQYF
TRBV5-6	TRBJ2-7	CASSPTAGGFNEQYF
TRBV4-1	TRBJ2-7	CASSHYLGTQPLQYEQYF
TRBV12-3/TRBV12-4	TRBJ1-5	CASRLTGGRNQPQHF
TRBV7-3	TRBJ2-3	CASSLKAGVGTDTQYF
TRBV27	TRBJ2-1	CASTPLAGVYNEQFF
TRBV12-3/TRBV12-4	TRBJ2-2	CASRPGTGRITGELFF
TRBV5-8	TRBJ2-4	CASSRRQGNAKNIQYF
TRBV6-5	TRBJ2-7	CASSYSSAGSYEQYF